This T cell receptor (beta chain) was recovered during a study of blood T cell repertoires in COVID-19. This CDR3 is 17 amino acids long. CDR1 is MGHRA, CDR2 YSYEKL, per germline. Deletions cut 0 bases from V and 3 bases from J, with 14 bases between. The study recruited people aged about 18 to 95 years across about two dozen US areas. Original processing methods: The assay estimated nucleated cells by amplifying reference gene primers. Clones were sequenced by immunoSEQ multiplex PCR, and TCRdb holds only the in-frame ones, with some missing. That table furnishes V, J and clone size, whereas the DNA furnished D and trimming. The table has 150,000 to 200,000 clones, 65% to 80% seen once.

Specimen: PBMCs or T cells enriched from blood (not recorded which). The gene calls are TRBV4-1 and TRBJ2-2; a possible D gene is TRBD2 (7 bases). This clonotype was sampled from a woman in her fifties or sixties with acute COVID-19. The chain's CDR3 is CASSQESGDTYTGELFF. In DNA, the CDR3 is TGCGCCAGCAGCCAAGAGAGCGGGGACACCTACACCGGGGAGCTGTTTTTT.